A single sample is the source of the 8 T cell receptor beta chains below, sequenced in a study of T cells in Graves' hyperthyroidism and ophthalmopathy. Amplification yielded TCR beta CDR3 regions, with RNA transcripts as the source. In the first-round RT-PCR of the TCR CDR3, the HTBI primer set was used. TCRdb processed the multiplex PCR reads anew with MiXCR; each CDR3 protein has one entry. The sample lists over 400,000 distinct CDR3 sequences; approximately 14% were seen once. The sequencing sample was made of blood. These receptors originate from a man between 18 and 29 years old with Graves' ophthalmopathy.

This clonotype showed up many times. This chain links TRBV12-3 or TRBV12-4 with TRBJ2-5; possible D gene TRBD2, 6 bases. The CDR3 covers 14 residues. Between the trimmed V and J ends, which lost 5 bases and 0 bases, there was a span of 10 bases. The CDR3 spells CASSLGGNQETQYF. The CDR3 DNA sequence: TGTGCCAGCAGTCTCGGGGGTAACCAAGAGACCCAGTACTTC.

V usage is TRBV10-2 and J usage is TRBJ1-2, with 8 bases fitting TRBD1. The CDR3 loop spans 16 amino acids. The germline gives CDR1 WSHSY, CDR2 SAAADI. V was pared by 2 bases and J by 5 bases, with 10 bases of the junction left unmatched. CDR3 sequence (DNA): TGCGCCAGCAGTGAGGGTCCCGGGACAGGATTTTATGGCTACACCTTC. Residues: CASSEGPGTGFYGYTF.

There are many counts of this clonotype. The CDR3: CASSEALRGEKLFF. The CDR3 region has the DNA TGTGCCAGCAGTGAAGCGCTTCGTGGAGAAAAACTGTTTTTT. The rearrangement joins TRBV6-1 to TRBJ1-4; D ambiguous. Germline assignment: CDR1 MNHNS and CDR2 SASEGT. This CDR3 comprises 14 residues. Trimming left V 0 bases short and J 8 bases short, with 10 bases between.

The table lists this clonotype with many counts. The CDR3 protein is CASSPIGRDDQPQHF. In nucleotides, the CDR3 is TGTGCCAGCAGCCCGATAGGGCGGGATGATCAGCCCCAGCATTTT. The chain carries TRBV27 and TRBJ1-5, with D uncertain. Trimming took off 6 bases at V and 5 bases at J, with 17 bases between the two ends. The V gene's germline CDR1 is MNHEY and CDR2 SMNVEV (reference sequence). The CDR3 extends over 15 amino acids.

This clonotype was observed a handful of times. The rearrangement links TRBV5-1 to TRBJ2-1; 9 positions agree with TRBD2. Trimming at V came to 4 bases and at J to 8 bases, leaving 13 bases not matched to a gene. CDR3 length: 16 residues. The germline V gene has CDR1 SGHRS and CDR2 YFSETQ. The CDR3 nucleotides read TGCGCCAGCAGCCCCGGGACTGGCGGGGGGGCCTATGAGCAGTTCTTC. Its translation is CASSPGTGGGAYEQFF.

The rearrangement uses TRBV4-1 and TRBJ2-7; D ambiguous. The germline CDR1 and CDR2 sequences are MGHRA and YSYEKL. Trimming removed 2 bases at V and 9 bases at J, with 14 bases between. The CDR3 has 13 amino acids. CDR3 nucleotide sequence: TGCGCCAGCAGCCAAAAGGCACCAACGGCGCAGTACTTC. Translation gives CASSQKAPTAQYF.

This clonotype was seen repeatedly, ten times or more. The chain combines TRBV20-1 with TRBJ2-3; D unresolved. CDR1 DFQATT and CDR2 SNEGSKA come from the germline V gene (reference sequence). The CDR3 has 14 residues. V lost 1 base and J 0 bases, leaving 8 bases between the germline ends. The CDR3 bases are TGCAGTGCTAGAGGAACTATCAGCACAGATACGCAGTATTTT. It codes for CSARGTISTDTQYF.

This clonotype was seen repeatedly, ten times or more. The chain is built from TRBV11-2 and TRBJ2-3; the D gene is possibly TRBD2 (5 bases). V gave up 5 bases and J gave up 8 bases, with 17 bases separating them. CDR1 is SGHAT, CDR2 FQNNGV, per germline. This CDR3 is 14 amino acids long. CDR3 region: CASSGTGELGTQYF. In DNA, the CDR3 is TGTGCCAGCAGCGGCACCGGGGAGTTGGGTACGCAGTATTTT.